These 17 T cell receptor beta chains share one sample of origin, sequenced in a study of tumor and adjacent non-tumor tissue in lung cancer. The library came from three nested PCR rounds adapted from ARM-PCR protocols. MiXCR, applied by TCRdb to the multiplex PCR reads, yields one record per CDR3 protein. In the table there are over 85,000 distinct CDR3 sequences, 84% of which are singletons. This sample's RNA came from whole unsorted tissue. The sequenced sample consisted of lung tumor tissue. These receptors were obtained from a man in his sixties or seventies with non-small cell lung cancer.

Comment on this clonotype: At one end, the junction sequence differs from germline, possibly due to a read error. The chain carries TRBV6-5 and TRBJ2-7; D possibly corresponds to TRBD2 (5 bases). Germline V gene sequence: CDR1 MNHEY, CDR2 SVGAGI. The length of the CDR3 is 15 residues. CDR3 sequence: CASSYSTWTAYEQYF. In nucleotides, the CDR3 is TGTGCCAGCAGTTACTCGACATGGACTGCCTACGAGCAGTATTTC.

This clonotype was recorded once. A junction boundary mismatches the germline segment, possibly from a read error. The genes are TRBV29-1 and TRBJ1-1; no clear D gene. CDR1 is SQVTM, CDR2 ANQGSEA, per germline. The CDR3 loop spans 12 amino acids. In nucleotides, the CDR3 is TGCGGCGTTGTGGTGGAGAGGTCTGAAGCTTTCTTT. Its translation is CGVVVERSEAFF.

About this clonotype itself: One base away lies a much larger clone, so this may be a sequencing read error. This chain uses TRBV11-2 with TRBJ2-7; 7 nucleotides align to TRBD2. CDR1 is SGHAT, CDR2 FQNNGV, per germline. Trimming removed 8 bases from V and 5 bases from J; junction bases left unmatched: 9. The CDR3 loop spans 13 amino acids. The CDR3: CASALQAGNEQYF. The CDR3 coding sequence is TGTGCCAGCGCCTTGCAAGCGGGAAACGAGCAGTACTTC.

A remark on this clonotype: The junction shows a germline mismatch at one end, possibly a read error. The gene calls are TRBV6-2 or TRBV6-3 and TRBJ2-3; D is possibly TRBD1 (5 bases). The CDR3 length is 17 residues. Germline V gene sequence: CDR1 MNHEY, CDR2 SVGEGT. The CDR3 sequence is CASCYPMTVGRQDMQYF. In DNA, the CDR3 is TGTGCCAGCTGTTACCCGATGACAGTAGGCCGCCAGGATATGCAGTATTTT.

Ten or more counts support this clonotype. This chain joins TRBV28 and TRBJ2-5; D possibly corresponds to TRBD2 (5 bases). Germline values: CDR1 MDHEN, CDR2 SYDVKM. Deletions cut 5 bases from V and 1 base from J, with 11 bases between. The CDR3 loop spans 14 amino acids. CDR3 in amino acids: CASSLRRLQETQYF. The CDR3 region has the DNA TGTGCCAGCAGTCTCCGGAGGCTCCAAGAGACCCAGTACTTC.

As concerns this clonotype: This likely comes from a read error, as the CDR3 has no conserved phenylalanine or tryptophan at its end. The gene calls are TRBV11-3 and TRBJ1-1; no reliable D call. Germline V gene data show CDR1 as SGHNT and CDR2 as YENEEA. The CDR3 contains 16 residues. The CDR3 reads CASSLKIGWMNTKAFL. CDR3 nucleotides: TGTGCCAGCAGCTTAAAGATAGGGTGGATGAACACTAAAGCTTTCTTA.

V and J are TRBV11-1 and TRBJ2-1, with D possibly being TRBD1 or TRBD2 (5 bases each). The germline V gene encodes CDR1 SGHAT and CDR2 FQDESV (reference sequence). The CDR3 consists of 16 residues. V lost 5 bases to trimming and J lost 8 bases, with 22 bases between them. This CDR3 is CASSPRPRKGPHEQFF. The CDR3 nucleotides are TGTGCCAGCAGCCCCCGGCCGAGAAAGGGACCACATGAGCAGTTCTTC.

The chain couples TRBV29-1 to TRBJ2-5; D possibly matches TRBD1 or TRBD2 (6 bases each). In germline, CDR1 is SQVTM, CDR2 ANQGSEA. This CDR3 has 15 amino acids. Trimming pared 6 bases from V and 5 bases from J, leaving 22 bases between. CDR3 DNA sequence: TGCAGCGTCCATAAAGGGGGGCAAGTCCTGGAGACCCAGTACTTC. This translates into CSVHKGGQVLETQYF.

A note on this clonotype: One end of the junction does not line up with germline, which may come from a read error. V is TRBV29-1 and J is TRBJ2-2; a weak D match, TRBD2 (5 bases). This CDR3 has 14 residues. In germline, CDR1 is SQVTM, CDR2 ANQGSEA. CDR3 in DNA: TGCAGCGCTGGCGTAGTGGGGAGCACCGGGGAGCTGGTTTTT. Protein: CSAGVVGSTGELVF.

Turning to this clonotype: The junction does not match germline at one end; this may be a read error. The rearrangement joins TRBV28 to TRBJ1-1, with D maybe TRBD1 (5 bases). The CDR3 is 13 residues long. Germline assignment: CDR1 MDHEN and CDR2 SYDVKM. This CDR3 reads CARSRDQGTEAVF. CDR3 in DNA: TGTGCCCGCAGCAGAGACCAGGGCACTGAAGCTGTCTTT.

To note about this clonotype: The junction and the germline gene differ at one end; a read error may be behind it. The J gene is TRBJ2-7, the V gene TRBV28; weak D call: TRBD2 (5 bases). Germline CDR1 is MDHEN and CDR2 is SYDVKM. The CDR3 loop spans 13 amino acids. CDR3 region: CASRGPSSYEQHF. CDR3 in DNA: TGTGCAAGCAGAGGGCCCAGCTCCTACGAGCAGCACTTC.

V usage is TRBV10-3 and J usage is TRBJ1-5, with D unclear. Trimming removed 3 bases at V and 8 bases at J, with 23 bases between. Per germline, CDR1 ENHRY and CDR2 SYGVKD. The CDR3 extends over 17 amino acids. CDR3 coding DNA: TGTGCCATCAGTGAACCTGGCGAACAGCGAGTACATGAGCCCCAGCATTTT. Residues: CAISEPGEQRVHEPQHF.

This clonotype was detected a few times. A much larger clonotype is one base distant, so this may be a read error. This rearrangement joins TRBV24-1 to TRBJ2-7, with D hard to call. CDR3 length equals 13 residues. Trimming took off 7 bases at V and 5 bases at J, with 14 bases between the two ends. CDR1 KGHDR and CDR2 SFDVKD come from the germline V gene. The CDR3 DNA reads as TGTGCCACCAGAGACTCGGCACGCGACGAGCAGTACTTC. This encodes CATRDSARDEQYF.

A remark on this clonotype: Mismatch with germline at one junction end may stem from a read error. This chain uses TRBV6-2 or TRBV6-3 with TRBJ1-1, with a possible D match to TRBD1 (5 bases). The CDR3 loop spans 16 amino acids. CDR1 and CDR2 from the germline V gene are MNHEY and SVGEGT. CDR3 loop: CASSITPGARGTEALF. DNA for the CDR3: TGTGCCAGCAGTATCACTCCCGGGGCAAGAGGGACTGAAGCTTTATTT.

On this clonotype: The final CDR3 position lacks the conserved phenylalanine or tryptophan, pointing to a likely read error. The chain joins TRBV6-6 to TRBJ2-5, with TRBD2 identical over 9 bases. Looked up from germline, CDR1 is MNHNY and CDR2 is SVGAGI (reference sequence). CDR3 length: 19 amino acids. Unmatched junction bases numbered 21, after V lost 6 bases and J lost 4 bases. CDR3 protein: CASRQKISGGIFMGETQYY. The DNA of the CDR3 is TGTGCCAGCAGACAAAAGATTAGCGGGGGAATTTTTATGGGAGAGACCCAGTACTAC.

For this clonotype: The conserved phenylalanine or tryptophan normally closing the CDR3 is absent here, so this likely arose from a read error. V usage is TRBV11-2 and J usage is TRBJ1-1; 8 nucleotides line up with TRBD1. The germline V gene has CDR1 SGHAT and CDR2 FQNNGV. The CDR3 runs 14 residues. The CDR3 coding sequence is TGTGTCAGCAGGACCCTAGGACAGGGCCGTGAAGCTTTCTTA. Protein: CVSRTLGQGREAFL.

This clonotype was seen once. The junction differs from germline at one of its ends, possibly a read error. The chain carries TRBV29-1 and TRBJ1-2; D not certain. The CDR3 is made up of 16 amino acids. Germline CDR1 reads SQVTM; CDR2 reads ANQGSEA. The CDR3 DNA follows: TGCAGCGTTGTCCCCTATCAATCCTCTGGAAGAGATGGCTATACCTTC. Protein product: CSVVPYQSSGRDGYTF.